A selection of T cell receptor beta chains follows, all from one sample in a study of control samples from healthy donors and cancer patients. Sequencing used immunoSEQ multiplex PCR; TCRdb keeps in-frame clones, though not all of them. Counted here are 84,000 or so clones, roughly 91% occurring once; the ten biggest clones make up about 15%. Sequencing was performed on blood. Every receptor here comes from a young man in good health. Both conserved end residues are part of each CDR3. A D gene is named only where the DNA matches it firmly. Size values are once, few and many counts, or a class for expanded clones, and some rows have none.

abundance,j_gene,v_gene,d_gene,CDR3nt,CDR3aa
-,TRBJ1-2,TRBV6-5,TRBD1,TGTGCCAGCAGTTACCAACCAGGGGGGGGCGACGGCTACACCTTC,CASSYQPGGGDGYTF
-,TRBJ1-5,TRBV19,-,TGTGCCAGTAGTATTGGGGAGGGAAGGCTCGGCAATCAGCCCCAGCATTTT,CASSIGEGRLGNQPQHF
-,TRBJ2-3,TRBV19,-,TGTGCCAGTAGTATTTGGGACCGCACAGATACGCAGTATTTT,CASSIWDRTDTQYF
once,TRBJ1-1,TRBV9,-,TGTGCCAGCAGCGAACCCGAGGGGAACACTGAAGCTTTCTTT,CASSEPEGNTEAFF
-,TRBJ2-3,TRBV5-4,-,TGTGCCAGCAGCACTGAGGGCCTGGGCACAGATACGCAGTATTTT,CASSTEGLGTDTQYF
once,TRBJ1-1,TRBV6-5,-,TGTGCCAGCAGTCTCCCAGGGACCAACACTGAAGCTTTCTTT,CASSLPGTNTEAFF
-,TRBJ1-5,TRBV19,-,TGTGCCAGTAGTATAGTGAACAGGGACAATCAGCCCCAGCATTTT,CASSIVNRDNQPQHF
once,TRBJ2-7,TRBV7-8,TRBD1,TGTGCCAGCAGCTTTCGGGACAGATCCTACGAGCAGTACTTC,CASSFRDRSYEQYF
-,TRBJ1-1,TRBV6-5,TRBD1,TGTGCCAGCAGGCGGACAGGGGCGAACACTGAAGCTTTCTTT,CASRRTGANTEAFF
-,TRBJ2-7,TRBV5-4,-,TGTGCCAGCAGCTTGGTTGGTGGTTCTGGCTACGAGCAGTACTTC,CASSLVGGSGYEQYF
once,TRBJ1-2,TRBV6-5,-,TGTGCCAGCAGGCACGACAGTAACTATGGCTACACCTTC,CASRHDSNYGYTF
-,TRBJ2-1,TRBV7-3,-,TGTGCCAGCAGCTTTTTTAACGGGAGAAATGAGCAGTTCTTC,CASSFFNGRNEQFF
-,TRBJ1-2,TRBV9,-,TGTGCCAGCAGCGTAGGAGCCGTAGGAGCAAACATCTATGGCTACACCTTC,CASSVGAVGANIYGYTF
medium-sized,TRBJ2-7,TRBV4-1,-,TGCGCCAGCAGCCAAACCGGGAAGTCCTACGAGCAGTACTTC,CASSQTGKSYEQYF
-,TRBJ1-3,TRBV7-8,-,TGTGCCAGCAGCTTAGGATCAGTCTTCTCTGGAAACACCATATATTTT,CASSLGSVFSGNTIYF
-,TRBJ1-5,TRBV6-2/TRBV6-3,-,TGTGCCAGCAGTTACGAATTCTTACAGCCCCAGCATTTT,CASSYEFLQPQHF
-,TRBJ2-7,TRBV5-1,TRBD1,TGCGCCAGCAGCCGGGACAGATTCGAGCAGTACTTC,CASSRDRFEQYF
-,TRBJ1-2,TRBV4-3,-,TGCGCCAGCAGCCAAGATCCGGGACGGAACTATGGCTACACCTTC,CASSQDPGRNYGYTF
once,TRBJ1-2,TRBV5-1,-,TGCGCCAGCAGCTTGGATCAGGGAAACTATGGCTACACCTTC,CASSLDQGNYGYTF
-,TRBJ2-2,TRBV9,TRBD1,TGTGCCAGCACCCGGCAGGGACAGGGGACCCCCGGGGAGCTGTTTTTT,CASTRQGQGTPGELFF
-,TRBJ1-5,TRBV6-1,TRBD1,TGTGCCAGCAGTGGCAGGACAGGGCCTTCGAGCAATCAGCCCCAGCATTTT,CASSGRTGPSSNQPQHF
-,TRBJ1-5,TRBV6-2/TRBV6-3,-,TGTGCCAGCAGTTACCTCCGGGACGGCAATCAGCCCCAGCATTTT,CASSYLRDGNQPQHF
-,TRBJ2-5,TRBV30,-,TGTGCCTGGAATAAGGGGGGGGAGACCCAGTACTTC,CAWNKGGETQYF
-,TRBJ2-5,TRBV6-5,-,TGTGCCAGCAGTTACTCTCGGAAAGAGACCCAGTACTTC,CASSYSRKETQYF
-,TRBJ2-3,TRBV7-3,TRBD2,TGTGCCAGCAGCTTATCGAGCGGGGGGGCCGCAGATACGCAGTATTTT,CASSLSSGGAADTQYF
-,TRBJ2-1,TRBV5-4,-,TGTGCCAGCAGCGACGCACAGGGTTCGTCCTACAATGAGCAGTTCTTC,CASSDAQGSSYNEQFF
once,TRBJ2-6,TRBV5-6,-,TGTGCCAGCAGAAATACAGGGTCCGGGGCCAACGTCCTGACTTTC,CASRNTGSGANVLTF
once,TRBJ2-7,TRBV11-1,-,TGTGCCAGCAGCTTAGAACTATCAACCGGGACACAGCTGCGGTTC,CASSLELSTGTQLRF
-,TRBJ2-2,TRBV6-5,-,TGTGCCAGCAGTCCAACTTTCTATGCCGGGGAGCTGTTTTTT,CASSPTFYAGELFF
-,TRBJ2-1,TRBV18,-,TGTGCCAGCTCACGCGACAGATACAATGAGCAGTTCTTC,CASSRDRYNEQFF
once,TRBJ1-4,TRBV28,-,TGTGCCAGCAGTTTGGGATCCAGGGGTGAAAAACTGTTTTTT,CASSLGSRGEKLFF
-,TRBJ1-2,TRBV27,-,TGTGCCAGCTCGTCCGGAGACTATGGCTACACCTTC,CASSSGDYGYTF
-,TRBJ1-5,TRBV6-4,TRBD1,TGTGCCAGCAGTGAGGTGACAGGGGGCGCGGGTCAGCCCCAGCATTTT,CASSEVTGGAGQPQHF
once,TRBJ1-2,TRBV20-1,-,TGCAGTGCTAGGAGTAATGGCTACACCTTC,CSARSNGYTF
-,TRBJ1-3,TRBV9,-,TGTGCCAGCAGCCCCCGAGGAGGCCGGAACACCATATATTTT,CASSPRGGRNTIYF
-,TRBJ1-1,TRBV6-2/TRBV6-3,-,TGTGCCAGCAGTTACGGGGGGCGGACAAGTATCCCTGAAGCTTTCTTT,CASSYGGRTSIPEAFF
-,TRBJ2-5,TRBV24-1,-,TGTGCCACCGCAGACAGATACCAAGAGACCCAGTACTTC,CATADRYQETQYF
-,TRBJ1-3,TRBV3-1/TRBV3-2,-,TGTGCCAGCAGCTCCAGAGGATTTGGAAACACCATATATTTT,CASSSRGFGNTIYF
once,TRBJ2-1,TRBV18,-,TGTGCCAGCTCACCAATGGGCAATGAGCAGTTCTTC,CASSPMGNEQFF
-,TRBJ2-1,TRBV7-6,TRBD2,TGTGCCAGCAGCCCGGGACTAGCGGAGATAGTCTCCTACAATGAGCAGTTCTTC,CASSPGLAEIVSYNEQFF
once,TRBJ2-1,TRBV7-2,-,TGTGCCAGCAGCTATCAAATCGGGGACTCCATCCACTCCTACAATGAGCAGTTCTTC,CASSYQIGDSIHSYNEQFF
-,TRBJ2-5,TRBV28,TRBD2,TGTGCCGGGACGGCGCGGGGGGGCGGGGAGACCCAGTACTTC,CAGTARGGGETQYF